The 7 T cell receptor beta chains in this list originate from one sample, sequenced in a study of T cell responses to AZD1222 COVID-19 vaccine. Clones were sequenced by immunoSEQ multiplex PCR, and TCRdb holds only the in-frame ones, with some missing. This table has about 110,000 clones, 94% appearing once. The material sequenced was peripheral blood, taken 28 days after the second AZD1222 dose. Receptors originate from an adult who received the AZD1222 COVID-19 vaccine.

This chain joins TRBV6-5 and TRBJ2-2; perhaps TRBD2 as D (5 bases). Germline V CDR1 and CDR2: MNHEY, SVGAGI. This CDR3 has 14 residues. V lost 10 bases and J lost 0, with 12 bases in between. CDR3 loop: CANRRVTNTGELFF. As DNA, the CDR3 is TGTGCCAACCGGCGGGTGACGAACACCGGGGAGCTGTTTTTT.

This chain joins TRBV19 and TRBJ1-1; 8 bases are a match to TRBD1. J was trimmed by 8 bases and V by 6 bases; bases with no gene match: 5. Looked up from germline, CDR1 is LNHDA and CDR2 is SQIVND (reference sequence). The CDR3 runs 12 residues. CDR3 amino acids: CASSMDREEAFF. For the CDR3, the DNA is TGTGCCAGTAGCATGGACAGGGAAGAAGCTTTCTTT.

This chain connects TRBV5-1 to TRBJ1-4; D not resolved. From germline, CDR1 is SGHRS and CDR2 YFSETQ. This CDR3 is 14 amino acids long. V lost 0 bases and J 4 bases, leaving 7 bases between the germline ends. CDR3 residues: CASSLDSYNEKLFF. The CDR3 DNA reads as TGCGCCAGCAGCTTGGACAGCTATAATGAAAAACTGTTTTTT.

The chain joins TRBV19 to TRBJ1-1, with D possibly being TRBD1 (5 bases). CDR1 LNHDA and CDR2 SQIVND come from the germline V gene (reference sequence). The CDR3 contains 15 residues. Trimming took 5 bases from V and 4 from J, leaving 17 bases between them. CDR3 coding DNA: TGTGCCAGTAGTTCCGGGGGTGTCGGTGCCACTGAAGCTTTCTTT. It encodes CASSSGGVGATEAFF.

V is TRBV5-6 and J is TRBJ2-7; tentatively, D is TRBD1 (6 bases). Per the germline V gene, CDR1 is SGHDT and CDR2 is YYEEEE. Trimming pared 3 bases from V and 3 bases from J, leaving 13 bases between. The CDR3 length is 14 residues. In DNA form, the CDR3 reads TGTGCCAGCAGCTGGGGGCGGTCTAGCTACGAGCAGTACTTC. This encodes CASSWGRSSYEQYF.

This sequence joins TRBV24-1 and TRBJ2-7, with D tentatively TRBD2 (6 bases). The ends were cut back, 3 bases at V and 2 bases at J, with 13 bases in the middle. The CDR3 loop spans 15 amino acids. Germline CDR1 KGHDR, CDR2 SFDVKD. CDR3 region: CATSDHGGRPYEQYF. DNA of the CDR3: TGTGCCACCAGTGATCACGGAGGGAGGCCCTACGAGCAGTACTTC.

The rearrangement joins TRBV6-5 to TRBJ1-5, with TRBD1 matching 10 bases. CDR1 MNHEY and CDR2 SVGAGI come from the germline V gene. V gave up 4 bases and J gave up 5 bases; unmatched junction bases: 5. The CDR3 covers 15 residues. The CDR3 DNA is TGTGCCAGCAGTTCCGTGGGGACAGGGGATCAGCCCCAGCATTTT. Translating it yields CASSSVGTGDQPQHF.